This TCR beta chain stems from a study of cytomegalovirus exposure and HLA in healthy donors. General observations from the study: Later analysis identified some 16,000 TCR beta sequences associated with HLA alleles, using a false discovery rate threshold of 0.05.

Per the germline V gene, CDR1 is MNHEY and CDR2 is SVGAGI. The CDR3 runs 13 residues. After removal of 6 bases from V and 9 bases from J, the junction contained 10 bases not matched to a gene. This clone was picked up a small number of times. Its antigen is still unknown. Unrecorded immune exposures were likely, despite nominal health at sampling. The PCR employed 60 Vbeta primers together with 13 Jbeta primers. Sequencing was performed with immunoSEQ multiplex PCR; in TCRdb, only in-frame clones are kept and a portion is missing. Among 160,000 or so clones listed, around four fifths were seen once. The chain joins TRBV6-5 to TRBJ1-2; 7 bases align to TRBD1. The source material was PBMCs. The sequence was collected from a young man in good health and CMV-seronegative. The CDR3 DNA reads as TGTGCCAGCAGGTTACAGGGGTCATGGCGCTACACCTTC. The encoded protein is CASRLQGSWRYTF.